The next 27 T cell receptor beta chains were all read from a single sample in a study of T cell responses to AZD1222 COVID-19 vaccine. Sequenced by immunoSEQ multiplex PCR; TCRdb stores in-frame clones only, minus some. The sample holds about 150,000 clones, about 90% seen once. The specimen was peripheral blood, collected on day 0 of AZD1222 vaccination. These receptors were obtained from an adult in good health.

The chain carries TRBV2 and TRBJ2-7, with D possibly called TRBD1 or TRBD2 (5 bases each). The germline CDR1 and CDR2 sequences are SNHLY and FYNNEI. The germline V and J ends were trimmed by 11 bases and 4 bases, with 18 bases remaining between them. CDR3 size: 13 residues. This CDR3 reads CALNRDGAYEQYF. The CDR3, as DNA: TGTGCCTTAAACCGGGACGGTGCGTACGAGCAGTACTTC.

J is TRBJ2-3 and V is TRBV2, with 8 positions matching TRBD1. CDR1 is SNHLY, CDR2 FYNNEI, per germline. The CDR3 runs 14 residues. V lost 5 bases to trimming and J lost 5 bases; unmatched junction nucleotides: 6. CDR3 sequence (DNA): TGTGCCAGCAGTCGTGGACAGGGCCGAGATACGCAGTATTTT. It is translated as CASSRGQGRDTQYF. The full variable domain, completed using reference TRBV2 and TRBJ2-3, is EPEVTQTPSHQVTQMGQEVILRCVPISNHLYFYWYRQILGQKVEFLVSFYNNEISEKSEIFDDQFSVERPDGSNFTLKIRSTKLEDSAMYFCASSRGQGRDTQYFGPGTRLTVL.

The rearrangement joins TRBV15 to TRBJ2-7; 8 bases are a match to TRBD2. V shed 2 bases, J shed 0 bases, and the junction held 9 bases outside the gene matches. Germline V CDR1 and CDR2: LNHNV, YYDKDF (reference sequence). The CDR3 runs 17 residues. The CDR3 reads CATSRPRGGHSSYEQYF. The CDR3 bases are TGTGCCACCAGCAGACCCCGGGGGGGCCACAGCTCCTACGAGCAGTACTTC.

Only a few counts were recorded for this clone. V usage is TRBV6-5 and J usage is TRBJ2-7, with 8 bases lining up with TRBD1. V trimming: 6 bases; J trimming: 5 bases; junction bases outside the gene matches: 6. Germline V lookup: CDR1 MNHEY, CDR2 SVGAGI. There are 13 residues in the CDR3. CDR3 sequence reads: CASRQGQGHEQYF. The CDR3 DNA sequence: TGTGCCAGCAGGCAAGGACAGGGCCACGAGCAGTACTTC.

This clone was counted once. The chain joins TRBV15 to TRBJ2-7, with D maybe TRBD1 (6 bases). This CDR3 is built from 19 residues. Looked up from germline, CDR1 is LNHNV and CDR2 is YYDKDF (reference sequence). V shed 5 bases and J shed 0 bases, with 26 bases lying between them. CDR3 sequence: CATSGGQGPTLGHSYEQYF. DNA of the CDR3: TGTGCCACCAGCGGCGGGCAGGGGCCGACTCTGGGTCACTCCTACGAGCAGTACTTC.

DNA of the CDR3: TGTGCCAGCAGTGAGGGTTTAGGGTACTACGAGCAGTACTTC. Protein sequence: CASSEGLGYYEQYF. This chain connects TRBV2 to TRBJ2-7; D gene uncertain. Germline V CDR1 and CDR2: SNHLY, FYNNEI. This CDR3 region has 14 residues. V lost 3 bases, J lost 3 bases, and 12 bases lay in between.

The chain joins TRBV5-6 to TRBJ1-6; 7 nucleotides match TRBD1. V was pared by 6 bases and J by 6 bases, with 12 bases of the junction left unmatched. CDR3 length: 16 amino acids. In germline, CDR1 is SGHDT, CDR2 YYEEEE. The CDR3 region has the DNA TGTGCCAGCAACCGACCGACCGACAGGGTTAATTCACCCCTCCACTTT. Translated: CASNRPTDRVNSPLHF.

CDR3 residues: CASSAILTGQGGYTF. The CDR3 DNA reads as TGTGCCAGCAGCGCCATCCTGACAGGCCAGGGTGGCTACACCTTC. V usage is TRBV27 and J usage is TRBJ1-2; a possible D gene is TRBD1 (6 bases). The CDR3 loop spans 15 amino acids. Germline V gene lookup returns CDR1 MNHEY and CDR2 SMNVEV (reference sequence). Trimming took 6 bases from V and 7 from J, leaving 21 bases between them.

This clone showed up just once. V and J are TRBV3-1 (or the pseudogene TRBV3-2) and TRBJ1-5; 8 bases map to TRBD1. This CDR3 has 14 amino acids. The germline V gene encodes CDR1 LGHDT and CDR2 YNNKEL (reference sequence). V gave up 4 bases and J gave up 5 bases; unmatched junction bases: 4. This CDR3 is CASSLSGGYQPQHF. As DNA, the CDR3 is TGTGCCAGCAGCCTTTCAGGGGGCTATCAGCCCCAGCATTTT.

The chain has TRBV5-1 and TRBJ1-4; D is ambiguous. CDR1 and CDR2 from the germline V gene are SGHRS and YFSETQ. The CDR3 is 13 amino acids. Trimming took 0 bases from V and 8 from J, leaving 8 bases between them. This CDR3 is CASSLETTEKLFF. The CDR3 coding sequence is TGCGCCAGCAGCTTGGAAACGACAGAAAAACTGTTTTTT.

This clone was seen just once. The rearrangement links TRBV9 to TRBJ2-1; TRBD2 is a possible D gene (6 bases). The CDR3 has 15 amino acids. V lost 4 bases and J 0 bases, leaving 11 bases between the germline ends. Germline-derived CDR1 and CDR2 are SGDLS and YYNGEE. CDR3 sequence reads: CASSTETSSYNEQFF. The CDR3 bases are TGTGCCAGCAGCACAGAGACTAGCTCCTACAATGAGCAGTTCTTC.

This rearrangement joins TRBV5-4 to TRBJ1-4; D gene unclear. Trimming removed 3 bases from V and 8 bases from J, with 11 bases in between. Germline V gene lookup returns CDR1 SGHNT and CDR2 YYREEE (reference sequence). This CDR3 contains 13 residues. CDR3 nucleotide sequence: TGTGCCAGCAGCTCGTGGAAGAAGGAAAAACTGTTTTTT. Its translation is CASSSWKKEKLFF. The whole variable domain, remainder taken from reference TRBV5-4 and TRBJ1-4, is ETGVTQSPTHLIKTRGQQVTLRCSSQSGHNTVSWYQQALGQGPQFIFQYYREEENGRGNFPPRFSGLQFPNYSSELNVNALELDDSALYLCASSSWKKEKLFFGSGTQLSVL.

As to this clone: Additional DNA sequences in this sample encode the identical CDR3. The genes are TRBV15 and TRBJ2-5; D is ambiguous. Germline V lookup: CDR1 LNHNV, CDR2 YYDKDF (reference sequence). Trimming left V 1 base short and J 4 bases short, with 4 bases between. The CDR3 spans 12 residues. The CDR3 loop reads CATSRVGETQYF. DNA of the CDR3: TGTGCCACCAGCAGAGTTGGAGAGACCCAGTACTTC.

This chain uses TRBV4-1 with TRBJ2-1, with D possibly called TRBD1 or TRBD2 (5 bases each). The CDR3 consists of 17 residues. V lost 0 bases, J lost 7 bases, and 19 bases lay in between. Germline lookup yields CDR1 MGHRA and CDR2 YSYEKL. The CDR3 bases are TGCGCCAGCAGCCAAGATTCTCTCGGGGACGAGCTGAATGAGCAGTTCTTC. It translates to CASSQDSLGDELNEQFF.

This clone came up a few times. The chain carries TRBV6-2 or TRBV6-3 and TRBJ2-1, with TRBD2 matching over 7 bases. The CDR3 has 15 residues. CDR1 and CDR2 (germline): MNHEY, SVGEGT. The V and J ends lost 2 bases and 3 bases, in that order; junction bases with no gene match: 4. For the CDR3, the DNA is TGTGCCAGCAGTTACGGCGGGGGAGGCTACAATGAGCAGTTCTTC. The encoded protein is CASSYGGGGYNEQFF.

The chain employs TRBV12-3 or TRBV12-4 and TRBJ1-3; D is ambiguous. This CDR3 is built from 13 residues. V lost 4 bases and J 1 base, leaving 5 bases between the germline ends. CDR3 sequence: CASSSFSGNTIYF. The CDR3 DNA reads as TGTGCCAGCAGTTCCTTTTCTGGAAACACCATATATTTT.

V usage is TRBV25-1 and J usage is TRBJ1-6; TRBD1 matches at 8 bases. J was trimmed by 5 bases and V by 1 base; bases with no gene match: 1. The germline V gene has CDR1 MGHDK and CDR2 SYGVNS. This CDR3 spans 15 amino acids. DNA of the CDR3: TGTGCCAGCAGTGAATGGACAGGGAATAATTCACCCCTCCACTTT. This codes for CASSEWTGNNSPLHF.

This chain connects TRBV5-1 to TRBJ1-6; D gene ambiguous. CDR3 length: 13 residues. Germline V gene data show CDR1 as SGHRS and CDR2 as YFSETQ. Trimming removed 0 bases at V and 8 bases at J, with 6 bases between. The CDR3 coding sequence is TGCGCCAGCAGCTTGGATCGGGATTCACCCCTCCACTTT. As protein: CASSLDRDSPLHF. Using reference TRBV5-1 and TRBJ1-6 for the parts outside the CDR3, the full variable domain is KAGVTQTPRYLIKTRGQQVTLSCSPISGHRSVSWYQQTPGQGLQFLFEYFSETQRNKGNFPGRFSGRQFSNSRSEMNVSTLELGDSALYLCASSLDRDSPLHFGNGTRLTVT.

This clone was seen once. This chain connects TRBV6-1 to TRBJ1-3, with TRBD1 as a possible D gene (6 bases). Looked up from germline, CDR1 is MNHNS and CDR2 is SASEGT. This CDR3 has 18 residues. V gave up 3 bases and J gave up 3 bases, with 21 bases separating them. CDR3 amino acids: CASSDIGKQGVFGNTIYF. The CDR3 bases are TGTGCCAGCAGTGATATAGGGAAACAGGGAGTTTTTGGAAACACCATATATTTT.

The rearrangement uses TRBV5-1 and TRBJ1-1, with D perhaps TRBD1 (6 bases). Germline values: CDR1 SGHRS, CDR2 YFSETQ. With 0 bases removed from V and 7 bases from J, the gap between germline ends came to 13 bases. The CDR3 has 14 residues. The CDR3 loop reads CASSLGQVKVEAFF. CDR3 in DNA: TGCGCCAGCAGCTTGGGACAGGTGAAAGTTGAAGCTTTCTTT.

The chain links TRBV25-1 to TRBJ2-2; D tentatively reads TRBD1 or TRBD2 (6 bases each). Germline assignment: CDR1 MGHDK and CDR2 SYGVNS. The ends were cut back, 2 bases at V and 6 bases at J, with 16 bases in the middle. The CDR3 runs 16 residues. The CDR3 DNA is TGTGCCAGCAGTGAAGCCGGGGGCCCTAGGGCCGGGGAGCTGTTTTTT. Encoded protein: CASSEAGGPRAGELFF.

The chain joins TRBV30 to TRBJ1-1; D is unresolved. The length of the CDR3 is 14 residues. Between the trimmed V and J ends, which lost 3 bases and 1 base, there was a span of 12 bases. CDR1 is GTSNPN, CDR2 SVGIG, per germline (reference sequence). DNA for the CDR3: TGTGCCTGGAGGAGAGGGCACAAGAACACTGAAGCTTTCTTT. It is translated as CAWRRGHKNTEAFF.

CDR3 loop: CASSQYYGYTF. The CDR3 coding sequence is TGTGCCAGCAGCCAATACTATGGCTACACCTTC. V and J are TRBV28 and TRBJ1-2; D call uncertain. The CDR3 loop spans 11 amino acids. V lost 6 bases, J lost 3 bases, and 5 bases lay in between. CDR1 and CDR2 (germline): MDHEN, SYDVKM.

The chain joins TRBV30 to TRBJ1-3; 7 nucleotides line up with TRBD1. CDR3 length: 13 residues. J was trimmed by 1 base and V by 5 bases; bases with no gene match: 2. Germline loops: CDR1 GTSNPN, CDR2 SVGIG (reference sequence). The CDR3 loop is CAWPGGSGNTIYF. DNA for the CDR3: TGTGCCTGGCCAGGGGGTTCTGGAAACACCATATATTTT.

The table lists this clone with a count of one. The chain joins TRBV6-4 to TRBJ1-1; D may be TRBD1 (5 bases). Trimming took off 6 bases at V and 2 bases at J, with 10 bases between the two ends. Germline CDR1 is MRHNA and CDR2 is SNTAGT. CDR3 size: 13 residues. CDR3 region: CASSSGANTEAFF. In DNA form, the CDR3 reads TGTGCCAGCAGCTCCGGGGCAAACACTGAAGCTTTCTTT.

J is TRBJ1-5 and V is TRBV28; 7 bases map to TRBD1. This CDR3 region has 14 residues. Germline V gene data show CDR1 as MDHEN and CDR2 as SYDVKM. The junction had 11 bases not matched to a gene; V was cut back by 11 bases and J by 4 bases. The DNA of the CDR3 is TGTGCCGGGACCTCGAGACAGGGTAATCAGCCCCAGCATTTT. Amino acid sequence: CAGTSRQGNQPQHF.

The V gene is TRBV18, the J gene TRBJ1-4; no firm D call. CDR1 KGHSH and CDR2 LQKENI come from the germline V gene. This CDR3 spans 15 amino acids. Between the trimmed V and J ends, which lost 4 bases and 7 bases, there was a span of 16 bases. The CDR3 bases are TGTGCCAGCTCACTTACTCAGAGTTCCGGTGAAAAACTGTTTTTT. Translating gives CASSLTQSSGEKLFF.